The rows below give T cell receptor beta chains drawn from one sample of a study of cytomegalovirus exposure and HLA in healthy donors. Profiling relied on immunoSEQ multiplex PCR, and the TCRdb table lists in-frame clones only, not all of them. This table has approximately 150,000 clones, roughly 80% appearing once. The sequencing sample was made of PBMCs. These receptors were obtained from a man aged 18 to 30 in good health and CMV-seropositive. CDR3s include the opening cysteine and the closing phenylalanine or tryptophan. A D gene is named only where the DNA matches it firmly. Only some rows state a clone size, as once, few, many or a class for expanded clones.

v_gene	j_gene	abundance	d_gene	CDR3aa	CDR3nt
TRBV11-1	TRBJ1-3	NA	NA	CASSLAHPGELSGNTIYF	TGTGCCAGCAGCTTAGCTCACCCCGGAGAGCTCTCTGGAAACACCATATATTTT
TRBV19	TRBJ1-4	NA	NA	CASSILNRRTNEKLFF	TGTGCCAGTAGTATCCTTAACAGACGGACTAATGAAAAACTGTTTTTT
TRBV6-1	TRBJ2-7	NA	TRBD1	CASSDWGQAYEQYF	TGTGCCAGCAGTGATTGGGGACAGGCCTACGAGCAGTACTTC
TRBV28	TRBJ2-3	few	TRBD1	CASSKGTGDTDTQYF	TGTGCCAGTTCTAAGGGGACAGGGGACACAGATACGCAGTATTTT
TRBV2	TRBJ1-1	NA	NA	CASSGQSLNTEAFF	TGTGCCAGCAGCGGACAATCCTTGAACACTGAAGCTTTCTTT
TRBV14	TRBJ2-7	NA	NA	CASSQLRDYEQYF	TGTGCCAGCAGCCAACTGCGGGATTACGAGCAGTACTTC
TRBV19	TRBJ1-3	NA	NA	CASIRPQGPGNTIYF	TGTGCCAGTATCCGGCCACAGGGACCTGGAAACACCATATATTTT
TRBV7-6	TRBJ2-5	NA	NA	CASSLKAGPETQYF	TGTGCCAGCAGCTTAAAGGCAGGCCCAGAGACCCAGTACTTC
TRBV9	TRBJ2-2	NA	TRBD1	CASSVGSGGAGTGELFF	TGTGCCAGCAGCGTAGGTTCAGGGGGCGCCGGTACCGGGGAGCTGTTTTTT
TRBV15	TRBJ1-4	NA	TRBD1	CATSREYPGGQGDEKLFF	TGTGCCACCAGCAGAGAGTACCCGGGGGGACAGGGGGATGAAAAACTGTTTTTT
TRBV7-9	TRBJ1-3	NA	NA	CASSLARAWSGNTIYF	TGTGCCAGCAGCTTAGCCCGCGCTTGGTCTGGAAACACCATATATTTT
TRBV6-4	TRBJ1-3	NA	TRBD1	CASSAQGAFSGNTIYF	TGTGCCAGCAGTGCCCAGGGGGCCTTCTCTGGAAACACCATATATTTT
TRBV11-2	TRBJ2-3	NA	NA	CASSLDLRSLSTDTQYF	TGTGCCAGCAGCTTAGATCTACGGAGTTTAAGCACAGATACGCAGTATTTT
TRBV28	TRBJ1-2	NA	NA	CASSTGDHRGALRGYTF	TGTGCCAGCAGCACCGGGGATCATCGGGGGGCATTACGGGGCTACACCTTC
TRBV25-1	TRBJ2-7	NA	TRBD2	CASRVSGSSSYEQYF	TGTGCCAGCAGAGTTAGCGGGAGTAGCTCCTACGAGCAGTACTTC
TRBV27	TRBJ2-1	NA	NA	CASSLGLYGNEQFF	TGTGCCAGCAGTTTAGGGCTATACGGCAATGAGCAGTTCTTC
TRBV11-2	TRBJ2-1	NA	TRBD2	CASSSGLAGNNEQFF	TGTGCCAGCAGCTCGGGACTAGCGGGAAACAATGAGCAGTTCTTC
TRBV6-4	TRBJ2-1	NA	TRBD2	CASSQTSGRGNEQFF	TGTGCCAGCAGCCAGACTAGCGGGAGGGGGAATGAGCAGTTCTTC
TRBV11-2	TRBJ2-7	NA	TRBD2	CASSRLAGAGEQYF	TGTGCCAGCAGCCGACTAGCGGGAGCCGGGGAGCAGTACTTC
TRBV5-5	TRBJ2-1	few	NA	CASSSKGRGSYNEQFF	TGTGCCAGCAGCTCAAAAGGCAGGGGATCCTACAATGAGCAGTTCTTC
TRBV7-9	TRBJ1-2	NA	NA	CSSSLGLGALYGYTF	TGTTCCAGCAGCTTAGGACTGGGGGCCCTCTATGGCTACACCTTC
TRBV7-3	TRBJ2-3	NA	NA	CASSLEGASAGVDTQYF	TGTGCCAGTAGTCTCGAGGGGGCTAGCGCCGGGGTAGATACGCAGTATTTT
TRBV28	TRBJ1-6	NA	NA	CASSTESTGGSPLHF	TGTGCCAGCAGTACAGAATCGACAGGCGGGTCACCCCTCCACTTT
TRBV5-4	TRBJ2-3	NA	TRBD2	CASSLQLAGGDTQYF	TGTGCCAGCAGCTTGCAGCTAGCGGGAGGAGATACGCAGTATTTT
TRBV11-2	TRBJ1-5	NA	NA	CASSLTGNQPQHF	TGTGCCAGCAGTCTTACAGGGAATCAGCCCCAGCATTTT
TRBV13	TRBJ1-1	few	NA	CASSLKEGRGLTFF	TGTGCCAGCAGCTTAAAAGAAGGTCGAGGGTTAACTTTCTTT
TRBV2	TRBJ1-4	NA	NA	CASTGLGEKLFF	TGTGCCAGCACGGGGTTGGGGGAAAAACTGTTTTTT
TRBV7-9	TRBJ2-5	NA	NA	CASSRLLTSKETQYF	TGTGCCAGCAGCCGCCTGCTGACTTCTAAAGAGACCCAGTACTTC
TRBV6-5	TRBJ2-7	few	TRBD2	CASSYLAGVDYEQYF	TGTGCCAGCAGTTACCTAGCGGGGGTCGACTACGAGCAGTACTTC
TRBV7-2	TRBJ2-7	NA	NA	CASSLGYRYEQYF	TGTGCCAGCAGCCTAGGATACCGGTACGAGCAGTACTTC
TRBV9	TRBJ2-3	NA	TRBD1	CASSALRQGGTDTQYF	TGTGCCAGCAGCGCCCTACGACAGGGCGGCACAGATACGCAGTATTTT
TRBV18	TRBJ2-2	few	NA	CASSPGADTGELFF	TGTGCCAGCTCACCGGGCGCCGACACCGGGGAGCTGTTTTTT
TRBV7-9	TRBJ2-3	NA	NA	CASSHRESTDTQYF	TGTGCCAGCAGCCACAGGGAGAGCACAGATACGCAGTATTTT
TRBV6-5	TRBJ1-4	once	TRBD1	CASSTTGTGGGELFF	TGTGCCAGCAGTACCACCGGGACAGGGGGCGGGGAACTGTTTTTT
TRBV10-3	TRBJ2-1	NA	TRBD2	CAIRGGSGRFNEQFF	TGTGCCATCAGGGGGGGTAGCGGGAGGTTCAATGAGCAGTTCTTC
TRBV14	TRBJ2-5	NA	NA	CASSQEAVGETQYF	TGTGCCAGCAGCCAAGAAGCGGTTGGTGAGACCCAGTACTTC
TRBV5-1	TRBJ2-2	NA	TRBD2	CASSSRSSGNTGELFF	TGCGCCAGCAGCTCCCGGTCTAGCGGAAACACCGGGGAGCTGTTTTTT
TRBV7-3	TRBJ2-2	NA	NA	CASSLAEDTGELFF	TGTGCCAGCAGCTTAGCCGAGGACACCGGGGAGCTGTTTTTT
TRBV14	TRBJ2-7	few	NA	CASSQELWGGVPSEQYF	TGTGCCAGCAGCCAAGAATTATGGGGGGGCGTCCCCTCCGAGCAGTACTTC
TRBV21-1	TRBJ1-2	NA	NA	CASSKVEYYYGYTF	TGTGCCAGCAGCAAAGTTGAATACTACTATGGCTACACCTTC
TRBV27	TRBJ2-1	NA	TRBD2	CASGTSGAYNEQFF	TGTGCCAGCGGGACTAGCGGTGCCTACAATGAGCAGTTCTTC
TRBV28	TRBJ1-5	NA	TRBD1	CASSFPLGTGNQPQHF	TGTGCCAGCAGTTTCCCCCTGGGGACAGGAAATCAGCCCCAGCATTTT
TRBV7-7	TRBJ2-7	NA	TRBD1	CASKTTRGPFYEQYF	TGTGCTAGCAAGACCACCAGGGGGCCCTTTTATGAGCAGTACTTC